Each of the 21 T cell receptor beta chains below was sequenced from the same sample in a study of T cell responses to AZD1222 COVID-19 vaccine. TCRdb's table, derived via immunoSEQ multiplex PCR, lists solely in-frame clones and lacks some. The sample holds fewer than 70,000 clones, roughly 80% seen once. The sequences come from peripheral blood, collected 28 days after the second AZD1222 dose. All receptors derive from an adult who received the AZD1222 COVID-19 vaccine.

The rearrangement links TRBV18 to TRBJ2-7, with 7 bases identical to TRBD1. The ends lost 6 bases at V and 5 bases at J; junction bases unmatched: 4. The CDR3 contains 12 residues. CDR1 and CDR2 (germline): KGHSH, LQKENI. CDR3 nucleotides: TGTGCCAGCTCGACAGGGTTCGACGAGCAGTACTTC. This encodes CASSTGFDEQYF.

For the CDR3, the DNA is TGTGCCAGCAGCTTCAGCGGTCCTACCTACAATGAGCAGTTCTTC. It encodes CASSFSGPTYNEQFF. The rearrangement joins TRBV7-6 to TRBJ2-1; TRBD2 is a possible D gene (5 bases). The CDR3 length is 15 residues. Germline loops: CDR1 SGHVS, CDR2 FNYEAQ. Between the trimmed V and J ends, which lost 3 bases and 2 bases, there was a span of 11 bases.

This clone has a handful of counts. This rearrangement joins TRBV5-6 to TRBJ1-2; TRBD1 might be the D (5 bases). The V gene's germline CDR1 is SGHDT and CDR2 YYEEEE. V was cut by 0 bases and J by 3 bases, with 12 bases left in between. The CDR3 runs to 15 residues. CDR3 in amino acids: CASSLVGEIYYGYTF. DNA of the CDR3: TGTGCCAGCAGCTTGGTGGGGGAGATCTACTATGGCTACACCTTC.

J is TRBJ2-7 and V is TRBV19; D is possibly TRBD2 (6 bases). Trimming took 6 bases from V and 0 from J, leaving 12 bases between them. CDR3 length equals 14 residues. Germline V lookup: CDR1 LNHDA, CDR2 SQIVND (reference sequence). The CDR3, as DNA: TGTGCCAGTAGCACCCGGGGGAACTCCTACGAGCAGTACTTC. Its translation is CASSTRGNSYEQYF.

The chain recombines TRBV9 with TRBJ2-6; no definite D call. The length of the CDR3 is 16 residues. V lost 0 bases and J 1 base, leaving 8 bases between the germline ends. Germline loops: CDR1 SGDLS, CDR2 YYNGEE. DNA of the CDR3: TGTGCCAGCAGCGTAGCTTCGGGTTCTGGGGCCAACGTCCTGACTTTC. This encodes CASSVASGSGANVLTF.

This chain links TRBV12-5 with TRBJ2-1; 11 nucleotides line up with TRBD1. The V and J ends lost 5 bases and 5 bases, in that order; junction bases with no gene match: 5. Germline CDR1 LGHNT, CDR2 FRNRAP. The CDR3 runs to 15 residues. This CDR3 reads CASGAGTGGHNEQFF. CDR3 sequence (DNA): TGTGCTAGTGGTGCCGGGACAGGGGGTCACAATGAGCAGTTCTTC.

The J gene is TRBJ2-7, the V gene TRBV13, with 9 bases matching TRBD1. This CDR3 spans 16 amino acids. V dropped 2 bases and J dropped 5; count of bases not matched to a gene: 10. Germline-derived CDR1 and CDR2 are PRHDT and FYEKMQ (reference sequence). The CDR3 spells CASSLSFRQGVDEQYF. CDR3 sequence (DNA): TGTGCCAGCAGCTTATCTTTCCGACAGGGGGTCGACGAGCAGTACTTC.

This sequence joins TRBV13 and TRBJ2-7, with TRBD1 matching over 7 bases. Per germline, CDR1 PRHDT and CDR2 FYEKMQ (reference sequence). The CDR3 is 13 residues long. V was pared by 5 bases and J by 2 bases, with 3 bases of the junction left unmatched. CDR3 coding DNA: TGTGCCAGCAGCCAAGGGGGCCCCTACGAGCAGTACTTC. This codes for CASSQGGPYEQYF.

This chain joins TRBV7-9 and TRBJ1-3; 11 bases map to TRBD1. From germline, CDR1 is SEHNR and CDR2 FQNEAQ (reference sequence). There are 17 residues in the CDR3. Trimming cost V 9 bases and J 0 bases; bases outside gene matches: 10. The CDR3 is CASGQGATLLSGNTIYF. CDR3 coding DNA: TGTGCCAGTGGACAGGGGGCAACGCTACTCTCTGGAAACACCATATATTTT.

The chain recombines TRBV11-2 with TRBJ2-7; D is possibly TRBD2 (5 bases). This CDR3 has 16 residues. Trimming shortened V by 2 bases and J by 1 base, and 15 bases separated the two germline ends. Germline lookup yields CDR1 SGHAT and CDR2 FQNNGV. CDR3 bases: TGTGCCAGCAGCTTACCGGGATCTTCGGGGTCCTACGAGCAGTACTTC. Its translation is CASSLPGSSGSYEQYF.

The chain joins TRBV3-1 (or the pseudogene TRBV3-2) to TRBJ2-2; a weak D match, TRBD2 (6 bases). V lost 2 bases and J 6 bases, leaving 13 bases between the germline ends. This CDR3 region has 15 residues. Germline V CDR1 and CDR2: LGHDT, YNNKEL (reference sequence). This CDR3 is CASSQTHGRAGELFF. In DNA, the CDR3 is TGTGCCAGCAGCCAAACCCACGGGAGAGCCGGGGAGCTGTTTTTT.

This clone is a singleton in its sample. DNA for the CDR3: TGTGCCAGCAGTATACAGGGGAGGTATGGCTACACCTTC. Amino acids: CASSIQGRYGYTF. The chain couples TRBV28 to TRBJ1-2; the match to TRBD1 covers 7 bases. The CDR3 length is 13 residues. Germline V lookup: CDR1 MDHEN, CDR2 SYDVKM. The V and J ends lost 5 bases and 5 bases, in that order; junction bases with no gene match: 5.

This rearrangement joins TRBV6-4 to TRBJ1-2; D gene uncertain. V was clipped by 6 bases and J by 2 bases, with 13 bases between them. The CDR3 has 14 amino acids. CDR1 and CDR2 (germline): MRHNA, SNTAGT. The CDR3 loop is CASSRDRANYGYTF. The DNA of the CDR3 is TGTGCCAGCAGCCGAGACCGGGCAAACTATGGCTACACCTTC.

This rearrangement joins TRBV6-6 to TRBJ2-1; D ambiguous. Germline CDR1 MNHNY, CDR2 SVGAGI (reference sequence). V was clipped by 2 bases and J by 7 bases, with 12 bases between them. The CDR3 is 14 residues long. CDR3 DNA: TGTGCCAGCAGTTACGACATCTTAGGGAATGAGCAGTTCTTC. Translated, it gives CASSYDILGNEQFF.

This clone has more than one count but fewer than ten. The V and J genes are TRBV18 and TRBJ1-1; 8 bases are shared with TRBD1. The CDR3 loop spans 16 amino acids. Germline loops: CDR1 KGHSH, CDR2 LQKENI. Germline trimming cut 4 bases from V and 1 base from J; bases unmatched to any gene: 8. The CDR3 nucleotides read TGTGCCAGCTCACGAAGACAGGGGAGAACGAACACTGAAGCTTTCTTT. It encodes CASSRRQGRTNTEAFF.

The J gene is TRBJ2-7, the V gene TRBV7-8; 10 bases are a match to TRBD1. The trim removed 6 bases at V and 1 base at J, leaving 3 bases unmatched. The germline V gene has CDR1 SGHVS and CDR2 FQNEAQ. The CDR3 is made up of 14 amino acids. The CDR3 nucleotides are TGTGCCAGCAGGACAGGGGGCGAATCCTACGAGCAGTACTTC. Translated: CASRTGGESYEQYF.

The CDR3, as DNA: TGTGCCAGCAGCCGGGGAGACTCTGGGGCCAACGTCCTGACTTTC. This codes for CASSRGDSGANVLTF. This rearrangement joins TRBV28 to TRBJ2-6; possibly TRBD2 for D (5 bases). The germline V gene has CDR1 MDHEN and CDR2 SYDVKM. This CDR3 comprises 15 residues. Trimming took 6 bases from V and 0 from J, leaving 9 bases between them.

This chain connects TRBV11-3 to TRBJ2-1; 13 nucleotides line up with TRBD2. Germline values: CDR1 SGHNT, CDR2 YENEEA. The CDR3 is 15 residues long. V dropped 6 bases and J dropped 8; count of bases not matched to a gene: 7. Here the CDR3 reads CASSSTSGGAHEQFF. CDR3 in DNA: TGTGCCAGCAGTTCTACTAGCGGGGGGGCCCATGAGCAGTTCTTC.

The rearrangement uses TRBV5-1 and TRBJ2-7; the match to TRBD1 covers 8 bases. CDR3 size: 19 residues. V dropped 3 bases and J dropped 3; count of bases not matched to a gene: 20. CDR1 is SGHRS, CDR2 YFSETQ, per germline. The CDR3 nucleotides read TGCGCCAGCAGCTCGAAACAGGGGGTAACTCGTTCCGGGTACTACGAGCAGTACTTC. This encodes CASSSKQGVTRSGYYEQYF.

The V call is TRBV21-1, the J call TRBJ2-4. TRBV21-1 represents a pseudogene. The CDR3 consists of 22 residues. The CDR3 DNA follows: TGTGCCAGCAGCAATAGGGTTCCTGGGCACACCTACCCTAACCGGGCCAAAAACATTCAGTACTTC. Protein product: CASSNRVPGHTYPNRAKNIQYF.

CDR3 nucleotide sequence: TGTGCCAGCAGCTCCCGAGGAGGCGGGGACACTGAAGCTTTCTTT. This codes for CASSSRGGGDTEAFF. V and J are TRBV7-3 and TRBJ1-1; D unresolved. Deletions cut 4 bases from V and 3 bases from J, with 15 bases between. Per the germline V gene, CDR1 is SGHTA and CDR2 is FQGTGA. The CDR3 consists of 15 residues.